A single sample is the source of the 28 T cell receptor beta chains below, sequenced in a study of CD8+CD57+ T cells in acquired aplastic anemia. The template used for profiling TCR beta VDJ and CDR3 was genomic DNA. TCRdb re-called the reads through MiXCR, storing one row per CDR3 protein. This table holds about 210,000 distinct CDR3 sequences, 30% to 40% found once. Sequencing was performed on sorted CD4+, CD8+, or CD8+CD57+ T cells (not recorded which) from PBMCs. The source is a human donor in good health, serving as a control.

For this clonotype: It may be a read error: a sequence one base away is much more abundant. The DNA for the CDR3 is TGCAGTGCTAAGAGTAGCGATCAGCCCCAGCATTTT. It specifies CSAKSSDQPQHF. The chain has TRBV20-1 and TRBJ1-5; D unresolved. The CDR3 totals 12 residues. From germline, CDR1 is DFQATT and CDR2 SNEGSKA (reference sequence).

The chain joins TRBV19 to TRBJ1-3; D not certain. V lost 3 bases and J 0 bases, leaving 9 bases between the germline ends. Germline V gene sequence: CDR1 LNHDA, CDR2 SQIVND (reference sequence). This CDR3 has 15 residues. This CDR3 reads CASSIFLSSGNTIYF. The CDR3 coding sequence is TGTGCCAGTAGTATCTTTCTAAGCTCTGGAAACACCATATATTTT.

The chain couples TRBV9 to TRBJ1-2, with D tentatively TRBD1 (5 bases). Per the germline V gene, CDR1 is SGDLS and CDR2 is YYNGEE. Trimming removed 3 bases from V and 4 bases from J, with 13 bases in between. The CDR3 is 14 residues long. The CDR3 sequence: CASSGGTISYGYTF. CDR3 sequence (DNA): TGTGCCAGCAGCGGGGGCACAATTAGCTATGGCTACACCTTC.

This clonotype was seen ten or more times. This chain links TRBV20-1 with TRBJ2-5; TRBD2 aligns across 8 bases. The V and J ends lost 6 bases and 5 bases, in that order; junction bases with no gene match: 17. Germline loops: CDR1 DFQATT, CDR2 SNEGSKA (reference sequence). CDR3 length: 16 residues. The CDR3 protein is CSALNRGGGGYETQYF. CDR3 coding DNA: TGCAGTGCCCTAAACCGGGGTGGCGGGGGGTATGAGACCCAGTACTTC.

This clonotype was counted many times. The chain carries TRBV12-3 or TRBV12-4 and TRBJ2-7; the D gene is possibly TRBD1 (6 bases). This CDR3 has 12 residues. V gave up 3 bases and J gave up 7 bases, with 10 bases separating them. CDR3 protein: CASSFYRGEQYF. Written as DNA, the CDR3 is TGTGCCAGCAGTTTCTATAGGGGGGAGCAGTACTTC.

This chain links TRBV4-3 with TRBJ1-6; no clear D. Germline CDR1 and CDR2: LGHNA and YSLEER. Trimming shortened V by 4 bases and J by 0 bases, and 16 bases separated the two germline ends. This CDR3 has 18 residues. DNA of the CDR3: TGCGCCAGCAGCCCTGGTTTGGACCCCTCCTCCTATAATTCACCCCTCCACTTT. Protein product: CASSPGLDPSSYNSPLHF.

This clonotype was counted many times. The V gene is TRBV20-1, the J gene TRBJ2-3, with TRBD2 matching 8 bases. There are 17 residues in the CDR3. CDR1 DFQATT and CDR2 SNEGSKA come from the germline V gene (reference sequence). V gave up 1 base and J gave up 1 base; unmatched junction bases: 10. This CDR3 reads CSARAAVTSGRTDTQYF. CDR3 DNA sequence: TGCAGTGCTAGAGCCGCAGTTACTAGCGGACGCACAGATACGCAGTATTTT.

Notes on this clonotype: Possible read error: a much larger clone is one base away. The chain recombines TRBV12-3 or TRBV12-4 with TRBJ2-7; a possible D gene is TRBD1 (6 bases). The CDR3 length is 13 residues. With 5 bases removed from V and 5 bases from J, the gap between germline ends came to 13 bases. The CDR3 is CASSRQDSHEQYF. In DNA, the CDR3 is TGTGCCAGCAGTCGACAGGATTCCCACGAGCAGTACTTC.

This chain links TRBV29-1 with TRBJ2-1, with unresolved D. CDR3 length: 13 amino acids. Trimming took off 0 bases at V and 5 bases at J, with 8 bases between the two ends. Germline CDR1 SQVTM, CDR2 ANQGSEA. CDR3 nucleotide sequence: TGCAGCGTTGAAGATTGGGCAGACAATGAGCAGTTCTTC. This gives the protein CSVEDWADNEQFF.

The chain combines TRBV11-2 with TRBJ1-6; 9 nucleotides align to TRBD1. CDR3 length: 16 residues. V dropped 5 bases and J dropped 8; count of bases not matched to a gene: 10. CDR1 and CDR2 (germline): SGHAT, FQNNGV. CDR3: CASSTRGTGLDSPLHF. The CDR3, as DNA: TGTGCCAGCAGCACGCGAGGGACAGGGTTGGATTCACCCCTCCACTTT.

This clonotype showed up just a few times. The V call is TRBV6-5, the J call TRBJ2-5; 7 bases align to TRBD1. Germline V gene lookup returns CDR1 MNHEY and CDR2 SVGAGI. The V segment lost 0 bases and the J segment 5 bases; nucleotides outside the gene matches: 12. The CDR3 is made up of 17 amino acids. CDR3 residues: CASSYSPSQGVGETQYF. The CDR3 region has the DNA TGTGCCAGCAGTTACTCGCCCTCTCAGGGGGTCGGGGAGACCCAGTACTTC.

The rearrangement joins TRBV19 to TRBJ1-1, with D tentatively TRBD1 (5 bases). The CDR3 covers 13 residues. V lost 10 bases and J 2 bases, leaving 14 bases between the germline ends. CDR1 and CDR2 from the germline V gene are LNHDA and SQIVND (reference sequence). The CDR3 loop reads CATLDGGNTEAFF. The CDR3 nucleotides are TGTGCCACCCTGGACGGGGGAAACACTGAAGCTTTCTTT.

The V and J genes are TRBV5-1 and TRBJ2-7; TRBD2 matches 12 bases. V was clipped by 3 bases and J by 6 bases; unmatched bases: 7. The CDR3 runs to 15 residues. Germline CDR1 SGHRS, CDR2 YFSETQ. As DNA, the CDR3 is TGCGCCAGCAGCTCCACTAGCGGGAGGCAGGCCGAGCAGTACTTC. It translates to CASSSTSGRQAEQYF.

The rearrangement uses TRBV29-1 and TRBJ2-7; 8 nucleotides align to TRBD1. Germline CDR1 SQVTM, CDR2 ANQGSEA. CDR3 length: 13 amino acids. Unmatched junction bases numbered 9, after V lost 6 bases and J lost 5 bases. CDR3 amino acids: CSVPGQGSNEQYF. In DNA form, the CDR3 reads TGCAGCGTACCCGGACAGGGTTCCAACGAGCAGTACTTC.

V is TRBV12-3 or TRBV12-4 and J is TRBJ2-7; 10 nucleotides match TRBD2. The CDR3 totals 17 residues. The junction had 11 bases not matched to a gene; V was cut back by 5 bases and J by 1 base. CDR3 nucleotide sequence: TGTGCCAGCAGTCCCTCCAGGTTTAGCGGGAGGTCCTACGAGCAGTACTTC. Its translation is CASSPSRFSGRSYEQYF.

This clonotype appeared many times. The V gene is TRBV7-9, the J gene TRBJ2-4, with D possibly TRBD2 on 5 matching bases. Germline loops: CDR1 SEHNR, CDR2 FQNEAQ (reference sequence). V lost 5 bases and J lost 6, with 17 bases in between. The CDR3 runs to 15 residues. The DNA for the CDR3 is TGTGCCAGCAGCGTACGGGGTGGTGACCGAAACATTCAGTACTTC. Its translation: CASSVRGGDRNIQYF. Drawing the rest from reference TRBV7-9 and TRBJ2-4, the complete variable domain is DTGVSQNPRHKITKRGQNVTFRCDPISEHNRLYWYRQTLGQGPEFLTYFQNEAQLEKSRLLSDRFSAERPKGSFSTLEIQRTEQGDSAMYLCASSVRGGDRNIQYFGAGTRLSVL.

Turning to this clonotype: Compared with germline, one end of the junction differs, possibly owing to a read error. V usage is TRBV6-5 and J usage is TRBJ1-3; D remains ambiguous. The germline CDR1 and CDR2 sequences are MNHEY and SVGAGI. The CDR3 covers 15 residues. The chain's CDR3 is CASSYSEETGNTICF. CDR3 in DNA: TGTGCCAGCAGTTACTCGGAGGAGACTGGAAACACCATATGTTTT.

The V call is TRBV2, the J call TRBJ1-2, with TRBD1 identical over 10 bases. There are 14 residues in the CDR3. Germline CDR1 reads SNHLY; CDR2 reads FYNNEI. Trimming at V came to 6 bases and at J to 7 bases, leaving 8 bases not matched to a gene. As DNA, the CDR3 is TGTGCCAGCAGCCGCCGACAGGGGGCGGGTGGCTACACCTTC. Amino acid sequence: CASSRRQGAGGYTF.

This chain joins TRBV11-3 and TRBJ2-5, with D uncertain. The germline gives CDR1 SGHNT, CDR2 YENEEA. There are 14 residues in the CDR3. Trimming cost V 0 bases and J 7 bases, with 12 bases left between them. The CDR3: CASSLEADEGTQYF. CDR3 bases: TGTGCCAGCAGCTTAGAAGCTGACGAAGGGACCCAGTACTTC.

The rearrangement links TRBV4-1 to TRBJ2-1, with D possibly matching TRBD2 (7 bases). The CDR3 spans 14 residues. The V end was cut by 3 bases, the J end by 10 bases, with 16 bases between. The germline V gene has CDR1 MGHRA and CDR2 YSYEKL. In DNA, the CDR3 is TGCGCCAGCAGCCAGGGGGGGGCTGAGACCGAGCAGTTCTTC. This sequence encodes CASSQGGAETEQFF.

This clonotype was observed a handful of times. The V gene is TRBV5-1, the J gene TRBJ2-7; maybe TRBD1 (5 bases). The CDR3 totals 15 residues. The germline V gene encodes CDR1 SGHRS and CDR2 YFSETQ. V was cut by 4 bases and J by 0 bases, with 14 bases left in between. The CDR3 loop reads CASSRGRAFSYEQYF. The CDR3 DNA reads TGCGCCAGCAGCCGAGGCAGGGCCTTCTCCTACGAGCAGTACTTC.

The chain recombines TRBV19 with TRBJ1-2; TRBD1 matches 9 bases. Germline-derived CDR1 and CDR2 are LNHDA and SQIVND (reference sequence). The length of the CDR3 is 14 residues. V dropped 6 bases and J dropped 5; count of bases not matched to a gene: 7. CDR3 coding DNA: TGTGCCAGTAGCCATCAACAGGGGGCTTATGGCTACACCTTC. It yields the protein CASSHQQGAYGYTF.

This clonotype was counted at least ten times. The V gene is TRBV7-9, the J gene TRBJ1-2; tentative D call: TRBD1 (6 bases). CDR3 size: 14 residues. Trimming took 1 base from V and 4 from J, leaving 10 bases between them. Germline lookup yields CDR1 SEHNR and CDR2 FQNEAQ (reference sequence). The CDR3 here is CASSLVTGRYGYTF. The CDR3 DNA reads TGTGCCAGCAGCTTAGTTACAGGGCGCTATGGCTACACCTTC. The entire variable domain, with the rest obtained from reference TRBV7-9 and TRBJ1-2, is as follows: DTGVSQNPRHKITKRGQNVTFRCDPISEHNRLYWYRQTLGQGPEFLTYFQNEAQLEKSRLLSDRFSAERPKGSFSTLEIQRTEQGDSAMYLCASSLVTGRYGYTFGSGTRLTVV.

The sample holds many counts of this clonotype. The chain uses TRBV7-9 and TRBJ1-6; D might be TRBD1 (5 bases). The CDR3 totals 18 residues. V was shortened by 0 bases and J by 14 bases, with 26 bases between the two germline ends. CDR1 is SEHNR, CDR2 FQNEAQ, per germline (reference sequence). CDR3 in DNA: TGTGCCAGCAGCTTAGCTCGTTGGCAAGGGACGGGCCTAGGGTCCCTCCACTTT. Residues: CASSLARWQGTGLGSLHF.

The chain combines TRBV9 with TRBJ2-3; D not certain. This CDR3 has 15 residues. The V end was cut by 0 bases, the J end by 5 bases, with 13 bases between. Germline CDR1 reads SGDLS; CDR2 reads YYNGEE. CDR3 sequence (DNA): TGTGCCAGCAGCGTAGGCAACAGCATAGGAGATACGCAGTATTTT. Protein: CASSVGNSIGDTQYF.

V and J are TRBV20-1 and TRBJ1-1; TRBD1 aligns across 8 bases. After removal of 0 bases from V and 3 bases from J, the junction contained 3 bases not matched to a gene. CDR1 is DFQATT, CDR2 SNEGSKA, per germline (reference sequence). CDR3 length: 14 residues. The CDR3 sequence: CSAREQGADTEAFF. CDR3 DNA sequence: TGCAGTGCTAGAGAGCAGGGGGCCGACACTGAAGCTTTCTTT.

This clonotype was seen repeatedly, ten times or more. V and J are TRBV19 and TRBJ2-1; 13 nucleotides line up with TRBD2. CDR1 and CDR2 (germline): LNHDA, SQIVND (reference sequence). The V gene end was trimmed by 3 bases and the J gene end by 11 bases; junction bases not matched to a gene: 4. The CDR3 is 14 amino acids. The CDR3 DNA follows: TGTGCCAGTAGTATTGGGACTAGCGGGGAGAAGCAGTTCTTC. This sequence encodes CASSIGTSGEKQFF.

This clonotype has at least ten counts. V usage is TRBV20-1 and J usage is TRBJ1-2, with D possibly matching TRBD1 (6 bases). This CDR3 region has 13 residues. V lost 3 bases and J lost 4, with 12 bases in between. Germline-derived CDR1 and CDR2 are DFQATT and SNEGSKA (reference sequence). For the CDR3, the DNA is TGCAGTGCTAGTAGGGAGACAGGCTATGGCTACACCTTC. The encoded protein is CSASRETGYGYTF.